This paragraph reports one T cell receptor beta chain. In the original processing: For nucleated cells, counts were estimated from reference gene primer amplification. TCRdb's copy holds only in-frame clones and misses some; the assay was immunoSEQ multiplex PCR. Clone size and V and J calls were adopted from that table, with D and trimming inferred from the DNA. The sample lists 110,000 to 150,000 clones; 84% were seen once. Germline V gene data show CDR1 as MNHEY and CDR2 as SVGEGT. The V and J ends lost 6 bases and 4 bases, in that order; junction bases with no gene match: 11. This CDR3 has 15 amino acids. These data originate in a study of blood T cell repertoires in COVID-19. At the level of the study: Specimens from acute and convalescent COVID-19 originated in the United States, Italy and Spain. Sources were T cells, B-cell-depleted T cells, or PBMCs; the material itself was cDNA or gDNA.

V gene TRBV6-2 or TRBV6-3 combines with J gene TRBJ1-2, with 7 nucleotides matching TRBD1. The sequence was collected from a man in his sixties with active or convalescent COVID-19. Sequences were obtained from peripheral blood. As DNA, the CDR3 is TGTGCCAGCAGCCTCTTACTAGGGGGCTCCTATGGCTACACCTTC. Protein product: CASSLLLGGSYGYTF.